This TCR beta chain was observed in a study of T cells in women clearing cervical HPV infection. Germline CDR1 reads SEHNR; CDR2 reads FQNEAQ (reference sequence). This CDR3 region has 15 residues. Method: immunoSEQ multiplex PCR; TCRdb's copy keeps in-frame clones and lacks some. The table gives about 22,000 clones; the top ten clones make up roughly an eighth of it. In the case of this clone: The read halts 3 residues ahead of the CDR3 end, with the missing end drawn from the germline J gene.

The chain uses TRBV7-9 and TRBJ1-2, with TRBD1 identical over 8 bases. This clonotype was obtained from a woman aged 18 to 75 with a cervical HPV16 infection that either progressed to CIN3+ or cleared (not recorded which). What was sequenced was blood buffy coat. The sequenced part of the CDR3 DNA is TGTGCCAGCAGCCGCCGGGACAGGAGCTCCTACGAC. Its translation: CASSRRDRSSYD. In full, the CDR3 is CASSRRDRSSYDYTF.